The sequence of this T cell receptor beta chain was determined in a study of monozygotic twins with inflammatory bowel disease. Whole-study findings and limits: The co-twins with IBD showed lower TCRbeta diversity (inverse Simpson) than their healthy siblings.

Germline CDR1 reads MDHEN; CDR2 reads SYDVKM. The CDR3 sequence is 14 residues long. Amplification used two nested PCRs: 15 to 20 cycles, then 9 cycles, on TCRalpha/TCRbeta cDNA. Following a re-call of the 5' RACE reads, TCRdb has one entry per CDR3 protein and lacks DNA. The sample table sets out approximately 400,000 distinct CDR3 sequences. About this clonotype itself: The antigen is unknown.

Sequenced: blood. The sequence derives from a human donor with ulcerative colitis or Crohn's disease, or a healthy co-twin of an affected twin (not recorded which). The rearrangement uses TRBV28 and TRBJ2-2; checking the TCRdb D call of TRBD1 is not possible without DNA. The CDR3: CASRNRGEVGELFF.